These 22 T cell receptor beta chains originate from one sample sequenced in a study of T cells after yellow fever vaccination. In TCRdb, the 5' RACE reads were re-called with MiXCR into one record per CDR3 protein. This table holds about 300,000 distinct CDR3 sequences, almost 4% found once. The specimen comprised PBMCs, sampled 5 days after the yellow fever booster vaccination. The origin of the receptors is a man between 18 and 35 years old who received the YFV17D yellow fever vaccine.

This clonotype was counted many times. CDR3: CASSATENYGYTF. The CDR3 DNA follows: TGTGCCAGCAGCGCGACAGAAAACTATGGCTACACCTTC. The chain has TRBV7-9 and TRBJ1-2; D might be TRBD1 (5 bases). Trimming stripped 5 bases from V and 2 bases from J, with 9 bases between. CDR1 is SEHNR, CDR2 FQNEAQ, per germline (reference sequence). This CDR3 spans 13 amino acids. The entire variable domain, with the rest obtained from reference TRBV7-9 and TRBJ1-2, is as follows: DTGVSQNPRHKITKRGQNVTFRCDPISEHNRLYWYRQTLGQGPEFLTYFQNEAQLEKSRLLSDRFSAERPKGSFSTLEIQRTEQGDSAMYLCASSATENYGYTFGSGTRLTVV.

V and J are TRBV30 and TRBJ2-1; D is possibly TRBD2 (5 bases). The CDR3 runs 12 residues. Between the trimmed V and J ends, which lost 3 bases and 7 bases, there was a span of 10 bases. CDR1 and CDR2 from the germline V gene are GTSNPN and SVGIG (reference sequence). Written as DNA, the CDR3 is TGTGCCTGGAGCCGGACGGGGAATGAGCAGTTCTTC. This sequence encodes CAWSRTGNEQFF.

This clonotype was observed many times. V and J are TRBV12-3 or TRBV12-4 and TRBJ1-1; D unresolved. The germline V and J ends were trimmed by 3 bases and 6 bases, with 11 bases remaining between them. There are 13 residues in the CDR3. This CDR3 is CASSLSFSAEAFF. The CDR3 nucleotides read TGTGCCAGCAGTTTGTCCTTTTCGGCTGAAGCTTTCTTT.

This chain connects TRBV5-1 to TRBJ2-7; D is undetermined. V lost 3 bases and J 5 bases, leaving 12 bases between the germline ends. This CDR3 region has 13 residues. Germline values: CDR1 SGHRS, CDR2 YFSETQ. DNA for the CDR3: TGCGCCAGCAGCTGGCAACGGCCGGACGAGCAGTACTTC. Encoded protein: CASSWQRPDEQYF.

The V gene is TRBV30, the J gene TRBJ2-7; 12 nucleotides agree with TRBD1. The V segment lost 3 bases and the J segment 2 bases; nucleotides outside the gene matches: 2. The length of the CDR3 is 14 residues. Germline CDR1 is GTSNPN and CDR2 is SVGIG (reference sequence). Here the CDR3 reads CAWRGTGGPYEQYF. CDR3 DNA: TGTGCCTGGAGGGGGACAGGGGGCCCCTACGAGCAGTACTTC.

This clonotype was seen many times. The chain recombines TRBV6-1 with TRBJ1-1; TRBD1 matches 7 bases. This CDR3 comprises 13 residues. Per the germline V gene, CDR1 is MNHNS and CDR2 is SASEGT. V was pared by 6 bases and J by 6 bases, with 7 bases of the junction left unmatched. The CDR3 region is CASSGIQGAEAFF. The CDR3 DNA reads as TGTGCCAGCAGCGGGATCCAGGGGGCTGAAGCTTTCTTT.

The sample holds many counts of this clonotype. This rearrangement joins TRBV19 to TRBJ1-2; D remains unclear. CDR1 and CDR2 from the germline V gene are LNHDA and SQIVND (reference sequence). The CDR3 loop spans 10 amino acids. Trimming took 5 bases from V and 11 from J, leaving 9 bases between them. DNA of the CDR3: TGTGCCAGTAGTGCCGGTAGTTACACCTTC. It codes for CASSAGSYTF.

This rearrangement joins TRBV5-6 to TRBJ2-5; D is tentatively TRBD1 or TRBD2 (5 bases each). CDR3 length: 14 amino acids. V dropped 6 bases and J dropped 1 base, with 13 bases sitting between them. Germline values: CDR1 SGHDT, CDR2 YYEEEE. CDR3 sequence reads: CASTFLGAQETQYF. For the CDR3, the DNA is TGTGCCAGCACCTTCCTCGGGGCCCAAGAGACCCAGTACTTC.

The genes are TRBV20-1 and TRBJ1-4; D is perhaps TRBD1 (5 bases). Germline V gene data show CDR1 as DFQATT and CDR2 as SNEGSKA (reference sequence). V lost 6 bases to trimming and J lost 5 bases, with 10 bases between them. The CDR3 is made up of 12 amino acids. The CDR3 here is CSARGENEKLFF. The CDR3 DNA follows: TGCAGTGCGAGGGGCGAGAATGAAAAACTGTTTTTT.

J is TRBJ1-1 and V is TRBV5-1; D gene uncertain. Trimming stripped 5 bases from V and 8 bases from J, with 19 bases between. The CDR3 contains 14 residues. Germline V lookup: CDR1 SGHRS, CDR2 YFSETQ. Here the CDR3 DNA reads TGCGCCAGCAGTAATGTAGAGACGAACAACGAAGCTTTCTTT. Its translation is CASSNVETNNEAFF.

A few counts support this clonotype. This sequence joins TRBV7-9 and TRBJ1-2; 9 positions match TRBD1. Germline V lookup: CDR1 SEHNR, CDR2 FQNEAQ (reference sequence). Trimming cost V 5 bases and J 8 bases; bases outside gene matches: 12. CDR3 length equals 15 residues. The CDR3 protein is CASSPRDREVIGYTF. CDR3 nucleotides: TGTGCCAGCAGCCCCCGGGACAGGGAGGTGATCGGCTACACCTTC.

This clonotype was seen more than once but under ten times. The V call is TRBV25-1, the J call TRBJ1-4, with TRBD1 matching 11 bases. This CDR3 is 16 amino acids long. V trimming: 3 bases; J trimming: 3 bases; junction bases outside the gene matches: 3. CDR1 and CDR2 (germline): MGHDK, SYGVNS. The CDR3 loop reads CASSDPGQGANEKLFF. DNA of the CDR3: TGTGCCAGCAGTGATCCGGGACAGGGGGCTAATGAAAAACTGTTTTTT.

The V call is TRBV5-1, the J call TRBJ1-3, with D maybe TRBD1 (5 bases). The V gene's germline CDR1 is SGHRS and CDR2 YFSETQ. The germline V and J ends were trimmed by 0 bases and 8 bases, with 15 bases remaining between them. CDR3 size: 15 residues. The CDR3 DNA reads TGCGCCAGCAGCTTGGGCGGCTCCGCGGGGGACACCATATATTTT. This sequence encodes CASSLGGSAGDTIYF.

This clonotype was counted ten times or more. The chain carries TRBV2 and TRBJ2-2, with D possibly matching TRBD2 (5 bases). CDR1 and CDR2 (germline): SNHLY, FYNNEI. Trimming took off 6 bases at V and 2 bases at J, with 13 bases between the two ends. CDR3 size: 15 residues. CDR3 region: CASSEEAFNTGELFF. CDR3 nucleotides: TGTGCCAGCAGCGAGGAGGCCTTCAACACCGGGGAGCTGTTTTTT.

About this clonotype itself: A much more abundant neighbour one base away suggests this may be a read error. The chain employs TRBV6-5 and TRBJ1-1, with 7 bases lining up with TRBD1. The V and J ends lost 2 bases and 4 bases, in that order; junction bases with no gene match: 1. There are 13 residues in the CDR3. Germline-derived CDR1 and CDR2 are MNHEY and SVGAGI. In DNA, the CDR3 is TGTGCCAGCAGTTACAACAGGGGCACTGAAGCTTTCTTT. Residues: CASSYNRGTEAFF.

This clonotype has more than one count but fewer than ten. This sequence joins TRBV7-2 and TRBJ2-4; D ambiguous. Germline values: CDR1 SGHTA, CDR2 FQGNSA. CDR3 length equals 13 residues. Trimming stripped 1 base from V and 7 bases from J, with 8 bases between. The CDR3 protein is CASSLERQNIQYF. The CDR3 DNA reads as TGTGCCAGCAGCTTAGAACGGCAGAACATTCAGTACTTC.

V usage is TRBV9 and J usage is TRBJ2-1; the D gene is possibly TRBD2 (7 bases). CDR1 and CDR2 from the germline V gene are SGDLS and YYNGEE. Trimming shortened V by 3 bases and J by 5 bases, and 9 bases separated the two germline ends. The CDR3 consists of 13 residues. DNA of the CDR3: TGTGCCAGCAGCGAGGGGGGGAACAATGAGCAGTTCTTC. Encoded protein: CASSEGGNNEQFF.

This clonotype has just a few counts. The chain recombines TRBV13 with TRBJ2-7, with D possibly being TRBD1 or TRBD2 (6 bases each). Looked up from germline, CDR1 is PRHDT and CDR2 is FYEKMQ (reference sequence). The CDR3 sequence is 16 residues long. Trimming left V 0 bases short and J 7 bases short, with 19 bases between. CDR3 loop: CASSLGLPGGGGEQYF. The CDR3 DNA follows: TGTGCCAGCAGCTTAGGCCTGCCCGGAGGAGGGGGGGAGCAGTACTTC.

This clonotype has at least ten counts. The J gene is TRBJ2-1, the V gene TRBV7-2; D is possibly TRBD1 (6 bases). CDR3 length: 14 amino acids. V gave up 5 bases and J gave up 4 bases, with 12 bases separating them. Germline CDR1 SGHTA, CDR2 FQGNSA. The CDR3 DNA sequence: TGTGCCAGCAGCCCGATAGGGGGATACAATGAGCAGTTCTTC. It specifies CASSPIGGYNEQFF.

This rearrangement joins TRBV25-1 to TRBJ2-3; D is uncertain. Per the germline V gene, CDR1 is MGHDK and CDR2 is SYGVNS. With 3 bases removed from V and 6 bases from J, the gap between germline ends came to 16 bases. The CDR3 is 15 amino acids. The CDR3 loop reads CASSDPATARDTQYF. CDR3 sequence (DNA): TGTGCCAGCAGTGATCCGGCTACCGCCCGGGATACGCAGTATTTT.

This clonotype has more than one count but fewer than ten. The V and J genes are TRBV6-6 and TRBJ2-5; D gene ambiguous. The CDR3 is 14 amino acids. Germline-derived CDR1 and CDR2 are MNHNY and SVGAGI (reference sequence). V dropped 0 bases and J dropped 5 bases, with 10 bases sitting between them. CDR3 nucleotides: TGTGCCAGCAGTTACTCAAGACAAGGGGAGACCCAGTACTTC. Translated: CASSYSRQGETQYF.

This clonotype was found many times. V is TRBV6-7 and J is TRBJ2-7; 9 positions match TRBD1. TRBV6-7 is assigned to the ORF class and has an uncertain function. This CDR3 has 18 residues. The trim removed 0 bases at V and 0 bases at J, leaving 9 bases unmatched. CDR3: CASSYSIRDRVSSYEQYF. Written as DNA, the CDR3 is TGTGCCAGCAGTTACTCGATCCGGGACAGGGTTAGCTCCTACGAGCAGTACTTC.